One sample yielded the 9 T cell receptor beta chains listed below, sequenced in a study of spatial heterogeneity in lung cancer. Via MiXCR, TCRdb re-called the 5' RACE reads, giving one row per CDR3 protein. The sample has around 18,000 distinct CDR3 sequences; 7% are singletons. Findings of the study overall: Tumors with more nonsynonymous mutations had more expanded intratumoral alpha and beta TCRs.

Their antigens are not known. The time point: sample taken at primary tumor resection. Sample: lung tumor tissue, taken at surgery. These receptors came from a female donor with early-stage non-small cell lung cancer.

V is TRBV9 and J is TRBJ2-7, with D perhaps TRBD1 (6 bases). Germline CDR1 reads SGDLS; CDR2 reads YYNGEE. The CDR3 is 14 residues long. Trimming stripped 3 bases from V and 2 bases from J, with 12 bases between. The CDR3 here is CASSAGQNAYEQYF. For the CDR3, the DNA is TGTGCCAGCAGCGCCGGACAGAACGCCTACGAGCAGTACTTC.

This clonotype was detected ten times or more. A read error may account for a junction end that differs from germline. The J gene is TRBJ2-6, the V gene TRBV12-3 or TRBV12-4; a possible D gene is TRBD1 (6 bases). This CDR3 has 16 residues. The CDR3 sequence: CASSLGRGTGANVLTF. CDR3 coding DNA: TGTGCCAGCAGCTTAGGTAGGGGGACTGGGGCCAACGTCCTGACTTTC.

This clonotype occurred many times. The V gene is TRBV3-1, the J gene TRBJ2-5; D is perhaps TRBD1 (6 bases). CDR1 LGHDT and CDR2 YNNKEL come from the germline V gene (reference sequence). Trimming took off 0 bases at V and 5 bases at J, with 16 bases between the two ends. The CDR3 is made up of 16 amino acids. The CDR3 DNA is TGTGCCAGCAGCCAAGAAACCGGATTCAGGGGCGAGACCCAGTACTTC. This translates into CASSQETGFRGETQYF.

This clonotype has a count of ten or more. The V gene is TRBV7-2, the J gene TRBJ2-3; D is unresolved. Per the germline V gene, CDR1 is SGHTA and CDR2 is FQGNSA. The CDR3 covers 13 residues. The V and J ends lost 5 bases and 1 base respectively, with 7 bases between them. CDR3 nucleotides: TGTGCCAGCAGCATGGATCGCACAGATACGCAGTATTTT. Its protein product is CASSMDRTDTQYF. Full variable domain (missing parts from reference TRBV7-2 and TRBJ2-3): GAGVSQSPSNKVTEKGKDVELRCDPISGHTALYWYRQSLGQGLEFLIYFQGNSAPDKSGLPSDRFSAERTGGSVSTLTIQRTQQEDSAVYLCASSMDRTDTQYFGPGTRLTVL.

In this sample, this clonotype turned up many times. This chain uses TRBV20-1 with TRBJ2-7; 9 bases align to TRBD1. The V gene's germline CDR1 is DFQATT and CDR2 SNEGSKA (reference sequence). J lost 5 bases, V lost 7 bases, and 12 bases had no gene match. CDR3 length: 14 amino acids. CDR3 region: CSGGGGTGINEQYF. The CDR3 nucleotides are TGCAGTGGGGGCGGAGGGACAGGGATCAACGAGCAGTACTTC.

This clonotype appeared many times. The chain recombines TRBV2 with TRBJ2-3; 15 nucleotides align to TRBD2. CDR1 SNHLY and CDR2 FYNNEI come from the germline V gene. The V gene end was trimmed by 6 bases and the J gene end by 3 bases; junction bases not matched to a gene: 7. The CDR3 runs 17 residues. The CDR3 DNA is TGTGCCAGCAGCGGGACTAGCGGGGGGACGAGTACAGATACGCAGTATTTT. Amino acid sequence: CASSGTSGGTSTDTQYF.

This clonotype is classed as medium-sized. The CDR3 DNA sequence: TGTGCCAGTAGTTACGGAAGCGCCGGGGAGCTGTTTTTT. Its translation: CASSYGSAGELFF. The chain combines TRBV19 with TRBJ2-2; no definite D call. V was clipped by 5 bases and J by 6 bases, with 10 bases between them. This CDR3 contains 13 residues. Germline CDR1 is LNHDA and CDR2 is SQIVND (reference sequence).

This clonotype was counted a few times. The CDR3 DNA reads TGTGCCATCAGGACGGACAGGGACTCTGAAGCTTTCTTT. It is translated as CAIRTDRDSEAFF. The chain couples TRBV10-3 to TRBJ1-1; the match to TRBD1 covers 8 bases. The V segment lost 6 bases and the J segment 6 bases; nucleotides outside the gene matches: 6. The CDR3 runs 13 residues. Germline assignment: CDR1 ENHRY and CDR2 SYGVKD.

This clonotype occurred many times. This chain connects TRBV5-1 to TRBJ1-1; the D gene is possibly TRBD1 (6 bases). The CDR3 sequence is 15 residues long. CDR1 SGHRS and CDR2 YFSETQ come from the germline V gene. The V end was cut by 4 bases, the J end by 1 base, with 14 bases between. CDR3: CASSGTGTPNTEAFF. The CDR3 region has the DNA TGCGCCAGCAGCGGGACCGGGACACCGAACACTGAAGCTTTCTTT.